This T cell receptor (beta chain) stems from a study of technical replicates of blood from several donors. The assay was immunoSEQ multiplex PCR, and TCRdb's table has in-frame clones only and misses some. The table lists 50,000 to 60,000 clones, roughly 94% of them singletons. CDR1 SGHTA and CDR2 FQGNSA come from the germline V gene. This CDR3 is built from 15 residues. V lost 5 bases and J lost 6, with 19 bases in between. What was sequenced was PBMCs. This sequence originates from a human donor in good health. Some clones in this sample may be carry-over from other donors' samples. J is TRBJ1-2 and V is TRBV7-2; unclear D gene. CDR3 DNA: TGTGCCAGCAGCCCCCCCCGACAACGCTTGGATGGCTACACCTTC. This translates into CASSPPRQRLDGYTF. Filled out from reference TRBV7-2 and TRBJ1-2, the complete variable domain reads GAGVSQSPSNKVTEKGKDVELRCDPISGHTALYWYRQSLGQGLEFLIYFQGNSAPDKSGLPSDRFSAERTGGSVSTLTIQRTQQEDSAVYLCASSPPRQRLDGYTFGSGTRLTVV.